One sample yielded the 25 T cell receptor beta chains listed below, sequenced in a study of identical twins. Using its own MiXCR run on the 5' RACE reads, TCRdb lists one record per CDR3 protein. The data show about 1.7 million distinct CDR3 sequences, under 35% seen once. The sequencing sample was made of cord blood. The receptors shown here come from a newborn girl in good health.

A single count supports this clonotype. The chain employs TRBV4-2 and TRBJ2-5; 8 bases match TRBD1. The ends lost 1 base at V and 11 bases at J; junction bases unmatched: 15. Looked up from germline, CDR1 is LGHNA and CDR2 is YNFKEQ. The CDR3 is 16 amino acids. CDR3 bases: TGTGCCAGCAGCCAAGTTGACAGGGGCAATGTTAATGAGCAGTACTTC. This encodes CASSQVDRGNVNEQYF.

The chain couples TRBV29-1 to TRBJ1-1; possibly TRBD1 for D (6 bases). Trimming took off 6 bases at V and 3 bases at J, with 14 bases between the two ends. CDR1 is SQVTM, CDR2 ANQGSEA, per germline. The CDR3 runs to 13 residues. The CDR3 here is CSVIGQSDTEAFF. For the CDR3, the DNA is TGCAGCGTGATCGGACAGAGCGACACTGAAGCTTTCTTT. The full variable domain, rest sourced from reference TRBV29-1 and TRBJ1-1, is SAVISQKPSRDICQRGTSLTIQCQVDSQVTMMFWYRQQPGQSLTLIATANQGSEATYESGFVIDKFPISRPNLTFSTLTVSNMSPEDSSIYLCSVIGQSDTEAFFGQGTRLTVV.

This rearrangement joins TRBV4-2 to TRBJ2-7; 8 positions match TRBD1. Germline V gives CDR1 LGHNA, CDR2 YNFKEQ. This CDR3 is 15 amino acids long. The ends lost 4 bases at V and 2 bases at J; junction bases unmatched: 7. The CDR3 nucleotides are TGTGCCAGCAGCCGTGGGACAGGAGAAGCCTACGAGCAGTACTTC. Its translation: CASSRGTGEAYEQYF.

The V gene is TRBV11-2, the J gene TRBJ2-7, with 7 bases that match TRBD1. This CDR3 is built from 13 residues. Trimming removed 3 bases from V and 4 bases from J; junction bases left unmatched: 3. The germline V gene has CDR1 SGHAT and CDR2 FQNNGV. CDR3 coding DNA: TGTGCCAGCAGCTTTTGGGACAGTTACGAGCAGTACTTC. It is translated as CASSFWDSYEQYF.

The J gene is TRBJ2-3, the V gene TRBV12-5; 7 bases match TRBD2. This CDR3 region has 18 residues. Trimming at V came to 2 bases and at J to 5 bases, leaving 16 bases not matched to a gene. CDR1 is LGHNT and CDR2 is FRNRAP in the germline V gene. For the CDR3, the DNA is TGTGCTAGTGGTTTGCCAGGACTAGATGAAGCCTTCAAAGATACGCAGTATTTT. It encodes CASGLPGLDEAFKDTQYF.

The table lists this clonotype with many counts. V is TRBV4-2 and J is TRBJ2-3, with 10 bases aligning to TRBD2. This CDR3 spans 15 amino acids. The V gene's germline CDR1 is LGHNA and CDR2 YNFKEQ. V shed 2 bases, J shed 2 bases, and the junction held 1 base outside the gene matches. This CDR3 is CASSQSGRATDTQYF. Written as DNA, the CDR3 is TGTGCCAGCAGCCAAAGCGGGAGGGCCACAGATACGCAGTATTTT.

This clonotype was picked up one time. The rearrangement uses TRBV12-5 and TRBJ1-1, with D unresolved. Germline CDR1 LGHNT, CDR2 FRNRAP. The CDR3 is made up of 15 amino acids. Trimming cost V 7 bases and J 3 bases, with 18 bases left between them. CDR3 in amino acids: CASAIRGVGDTEAFF. In DNA form, the CDR3 reads TGTGCTAGTGCGATTCGGGGTGTCGGCGACACTGAAGCTTTCTTT.

The chain couples TRBV6-6 to TRBJ1-2, with D perhaps TRBD1 (6 bases). Germline V CDR1 and CDR2: MNHNY, SVGAGI (reference sequence). The CDR3 covers 14 residues. Trimming removed 6 bases from V and 6 bases from J, with 17 bases in between. The CDR3 reads CASRDPGQGNGYTF. The CDR3 DNA reads TGTGCCAGCAGGGACCCGGGACAAGGAAATGGCTACACCTTC.

This clonotype was seen at least ten times. The chain links TRBV5-1 to TRBJ2-3, with D tentatively TRBD2 (6 bases). Germline loops: CDR1 SGHRS, CDR2 YFSETQ. V lost 4 bases and J lost 2, with 14 bases in between. CDR3 length: 15 amino acids. The CDR3 region is CASSPRDSHTDTQYF. CDR3 bases: TGCGCCAGCAGCCCCCGGGACTCCCACACAGATACGCAGTATTTT.

This clonotype was counted many times. The chain is built from TRBV4-2 and TRBJ1-2; TRBD1 is a possible D gene (6 bases). Trimming stripped 4 bases from V and 5 bases from J, with 20 bases between. Per germline, CDR1 LGHNA and CDR2 YNFKEQ. This CDR3 region has 16 residues. CDR3 nucleotides: TGTGCCAGCAGCCCCAACGCGTTTTGGACAGAGTATGGCTACACCTTC. It yields the protein CASSPNAFWTEYGYTF.

This clonotype was picked up a small number of times. J is TRBJ2-7 and V is TRBV6-5, with 7 bases aligning to TRBD2. This CDR3 region has 15 residues. The ends lost 0 bases at V and 3 bases at J; junction bases unmatched: 5. The germline V gene has CDR1 MNHEY and CDR2 SVGAGI. In nucleotides, the CDR3 is TGTGCCAGCAGTTACTCTTCTAGCGGCAACTACGAGCAGTACTTC. Translated, it gives CASSYSSSGNYEQYF.

Only a few counts were recorded for this clonotype. The chain has TRBV5-6 and TRBJ2-4, with D maybe TRBD1 (5 bases). V was clipped by 1 base and J by 0 bases, with 8 bases between them. CDR1 is SGHDT and CDR2 is YYEEEE in the germline V gene. The CDR3 is 15 residues long. The CDR3 spells CASSLRQLAKNIQYF. The CDR3 nucleotides read TGTGCCAGCAGCTTGAGACAGCTAGCCAAAAACATTCAGTACTTC.

The chain carries TRBV12-3 or TRBV12-4 and TRBJ1-5, with 8 bases aligning to TRBD1. V was pared by 10 bases and J by 2 bases, with 7 bases of the junction left unmatched. This CDR3 comprises 14 residues. The CDR3 protein is CATSTTGGNQPQHF. The CDR3, as DNA: TGTGCCACCTCGACGACAGGGGGCAATCAGCCCCAGCATTTT.

The chain joins TRBV4-2 to TRBJ2-5, with D tentatively TRBD1 (5 bases). CDR1 and CDR2 (germline): LGHNA, YNFKEQ. Trimming left V 0 bases short and J 1 base short, with 9 bases between. This CDR3 is built from 15 residues. Written as DNA, the CDR3 is TGTGCCAGCAGCCAAGAAGGGGCTCCCCAAGAGACCCAGTACTTC. It codes for CASSQEGAPQETQYF.

This clonotype came up a few times. The chain is built from TRBV20-1 and TRBJ2-5; D may be TRBD1 (8 bases). The germline V gene has CDR1 DFQATT and CDR2 SNEGSKA (reference sequence). The CDR3 is 14 residues long. The V end was cut by 0 bases, the J end by 11 bases, with 19 bases between. CDR3 sequence: CSARDFRTGREQYF. The DNA for the CDR3 is TGCAGTGCTAGAGATTTTCGGACAGGGAGGGAGCAGTACTTC.

This sequence joins TRBV5-1 and TRBJ1-1, with 7 bases lining up with TRBD1. V shed 2 bases, J shed 7 bases, and the junction held 11 bases outside the gene matches. The CDR3 length is 15 residues. The germline CDR1 and CDR2 sequences are SGHRS and YFSETQ. This CDR3 reads CASSFGDSRSYEAFF. In DNA, the CDR3 is TGCGCCAGCAGCTTCGGGGACAGCCGATCCTATGAAGCTTTCTTT. The whole variable domain, remainder taken from reference TRBV5-1 and TRBJ1-1, is KAGVTQTPRYLIKTRGQQVTLSCSPISGHRSVSWYQQTPGQGLQFLFEYFSETQRNKGNFPGRFSGRQFSNSRSEMNVSTLELGDSALYLCASSFGDSRSYEAFFGQGTRLTVV.

This clonotype was counted a few times. The chain employs TRBV5-5 and TRBJ1-1, with a tentative D call TRBD1 (5 bases). Germline V gives CDR1 SGHKS, CDR2 YYEKEE (reference sequence). Trimming shortened V by 0 bases and J by 5 bases, and 17 bases separated the two germline ends. The CDR3 is made up of 16 amino acids. The CDR3: CASSLVGTPGGTEAFF. The CDR3 DNA sequence: TGTGCCAGCAGCTTGGTAGGTACACCGGGGGGGACTGAAGCTTTCTTT.

CDR3 in DNA: TGTGCCAGCAGACCTGATAGCGGGGGGCCCTTGACCCAGTTCTTC. Protein product: CASRPDSGGPLTQFF. The V call is TRBV2, the J call TRBJ2-1, with 10 bases lining up with TRBD2. The CDR3 contains 15 residues. V lost 6 bases to trimming and J lost 13 bases; unmatched junction nucleotides: 15. Per germline, CDR1 SNHLY and CDR2 FYNNEI.

In the case of this clonotype: A much larger clonotype is one base distant, so this may be a read error. The chain links TRBV25-1 to TRBJ2-7, with TRBD2 identical over 13 bases. The germline V gene encodes CDR1 MGHDK and CDR2 SYGVNS. The CDR3 is 15 residues long. The CDR3: CASSGTSGSSYERYF. CDR3 nucleotides: TGTGCCAGCAGTGGGACTAGCGGGAGCTCCTACGAGCGGTACTTC.

A few counts support this clonotype. The genes are TRBV29-1 and TRBJ2-2, with 8 bases fitting TRBD2. CDR1 is SQVTM and CDR2 is ANQGSEA in the germline V gene. CDR3 length equals 15 residues. V shed 4 bases and J 4 bases; nucleotides not matched to a gene: 8. Here the CDR3 reads CSVVFSGGGTGELFF. CDR3 bases: TGCAGCGTTGTTTTCTCGGGAGGGGGCACCGGGGAGCTGTTTTTT.

V is TRBV6-6 and J is TRBJ2-2; 7 bases match TRBD1. In germline, CDR1 is MNHNY, CDR2 SVGAGI (reference sequence). J was trimmed by 12 bases and V by 7 bases; bases with no gene match: 14. The CDR3 covers 14 residues. CDR3 sequence: CASNKQGLPMKLFF. The CDR3 bases are TGTGCCAGCAATAAACAGGGGCTACCAATGAAGCTGTTTTTT.

In its sample, this clonotype was seen a few times. This chain connects TRBV20-1 to TRBJ1-2, with 7 bases that match TRBD1. Trimming took 0 bases from V and 6 from J; bases not matched to a gene: 13. CDR1 and CDR2 from the germline V gene are DFQATT and SNEGSKA (reference sequence). The CDR3 totals 16 residues. This CDR3 reads CSARDIRGNRGNGYTF. CDR3 in DNA: TGCAGTGCTAGAGATATTCGGGGTAACAGGGGCAATGGCTACACCTTC.

This clonotype was detected many times. The rearrangement links TRBV6-6 to TRBJ2-3; 7 bases are shared with TRBD1. The CDR3 loop spans 14 amino acids. The J segment lost 4 bases and the V segment lost 4 bases, leaving 5 bases of the junction unmatched. Germline V gene lookup returns CDR1 MNHNY and CDR2 SVGAGI (reference sequence). Written as DNA, the CDR3 is TGTGCCAGCAGTTTGAGGGGGCGTGCAGATACGCAGTATTTT. Amino acids: CASSLRGRADTQYF.

There are a few counts of this clonotype. This sequence joins TRBV3-1 and TRBJ2-1; possibly TRBD1 for D (6 bases). The germline V gene encodes CDR1 LGHDT and CDR2 YNNKEL (reference sequence). The CDR3 length is 18 residues. V gave up 1 base and J gave up 0 bases, with 16 bases separating them. The chain's CDR3 is CASSQGIWGRSSYNEQFF. In nucleotides, the CDR3 is TGTGCCAGCAGCCAAGGAATCTGGGGGCGGAGCTCCTACAATGAGCAGTTCTTC.

This clonotype has just a few counts. J is TRBJ1-4 and V is TRBV2; D not resolved. CDR1 is SNHLY and CDR2 is FYNNEI in the germline V gene. Trimming took 4 bases from V and 7 from J, leaving 13 bases between them. The CDR3 is 14 amino acids. Written as DNA, the CDR3 is TGTGCCAGCAGTGTGTCCAGGTATATTGAAAAACTGTTTTTT. Translated, it gives CASSVSRYIEKLFF.